The clone carrying this T cell receptor (beta chain) was detected only once. The CDR3 has 18 residues. The V and J ends lost 0 bases and 0 bases respectively, with 16 bases between them. Per the germline V gene, CDR1 is SGHRS and CDR2 is YFSETQ. This sample is part of a study of blood T cell repertoires in COVID-19. About the research overall: Sources were T cells, B-cell-depleted T cells, or PBMCs; the material itself was cDNA or gDNA.

The assay was immunoSEQ multiplex PCR, and TCRdb's table has in-frame clones only and misses some. Of approximately 300,000 clones listed, 75% to 90% were seen once; the top ten hold 3.5% to 5.5%. The chain couples TRBV5-1 to TRBJ2-1; the D gene is possibly TRBD2 (5 bases). Specimen: PBMCs or T cells enriched from blood (not recorded which). This TCR was recovered from a woman between 25 and 40 years old who had recovered from COVID-19. The chain's CDR3 is CASSLVTRGLLSYNEQFF. The CDR3 coding sequence is TGCGCCAGCAGCTTGGTAACGCGAGGACTGCTCTCCTACAATGAGCAGTTCTTC.